The 8 T cell receptor beta chains below come from one sample, sequenced in a study of T cells in Graves' hyperthyroidism and ophthalmopathy. RNA transcripts gave rise to amplified TCR beta CDR3 regions. Primed by the HTBI set, a first-round RT-PCR was run on the TCR CDR3. MiXCR, run by TCRdb on the multiplex PCR reads, gives a single entry per CDR3 protein. The sample lists about 360,000 distinct CDR3 sequences, approximately 15% occurring once. The sequenced sample was blood. The receptors stem from a man in his thirties or forties with Graves' hyperthyroidism that later progressed to Graves' ophthalmopathy.

This clonotype was picked up a small number of times. This chain uses TRBV14 with TRBJ1-2; tentatively, D is TRBD1 (6 bases). This CDR3 contains 13 residues. Germline values: CDR1 SGHDN, CDR2 FVKESK. Trimming stripped 5 bases from V and 4 bases from J, with 11 bases between. The CDR3 region has the DNA TGTGCCAGCAGCAAGGACAGTACCTATGGCTACACCTTC. The encoded protein is CASSKDSTYGYTF.

This clonotype was recorded many times. The chain links TRBV7-6 to TRBJ2-3, with D unclear. Trimming removed 0 bases from V and 4 bases from J, with 5 bases in between. The germline V gene encodes CDR1 SGHVS and CDR2 FNYEAQ. This CDR3 contains 13 residues. CDR3 sequence reads: CASSLALPDTQYF. DNA for the CDR3: TGTGCCAGCAGCTTAGCGCTCCCAGATACGCAGTATTTT.

The rearrangement links TRBV20-1 to TRBJ1-2; D unclear. V dropped 3 bases and J dropped 5 bases, with 10 bases sitting between them. Germline V gives CDR1 DFQATT, CDR2 SNEGSKA (reference sequence). CDR3 length: 12 amino acids. In DNA form, the CDR3 reads TGCAGTGCTAGCGCGAGTGGTTATGGCTACACCTTC. This encodes CSASASGYGYTF.

This clonotype was seen ten or more times. The chain uses TRBV2 and TRBJ1-3, with 7 nucleotides matching TRBD1. CDR1 is SNHLY and CDR2 is FYNNEI in the germline V gene. V dropped 6 bases and J dropped 0; count of bases not matched to a gene: 2. CDR3 length equals 14 residues. CDR3 bases: TGTGCCAGCAGGGGACAGAGCTCTGGAAACACCATATATTTT. Protein sequence: CASRGQSSGNTIYF.

This clonotype was recorded many times. The chain joins TRBV11-2 to TRBJ1-2; 7 bases map to TRBD1. The CDR3 covers 16 residues. The V gene's germline CDR1 is SGHAT and CDR2 FQNNGV. The trim removed 5 bases at V and 2 bases at J, leaving 11 bases unmatched. The chain's CDR3 is CASSGQHGQENYGYTF. CDR3 DNA sequence: TGTGCCAGCAGCGGTCAACATGGACAGGAGAACTATGGCTACACCTTC. The full variable domain, rest sourced from reference TRBV11-2 and TRBJ1-2, is EAGVAQSPRYKIIEKRQSVAFWCNPISGHATLYWYQQILGQGPKLLIQFQNNGVVDDSQLPKDRFSAERLKGVDSTLKIQPAKLEDSAVYLCASSGQHGQENYGYTFGSGTRLTVV.

The sample holds many counts of this clonotype. The gene calls are TRBV10-3 and TRBJ2-3, with D perhaps matching TRBD1 or TRBD2 (5 bases each). This CDR3 has 15 amino acids. Looked up from germline, CDR1 is ENHRY and CDR2 is SYGVKD. V was trimmed by 10 bases and J by 0 bases, leaving 17 bases between them. CDR3: CATAGAAPSTDTQYF. CDR3 coding DNA: TGTGCCACCGCCGGGGCAGCGCCTAGCACAGATACGCAGTATTTT.

This clonotype was picked up many times. The chain uses TRBV12-3 or TRBV12-4 and TRBJ2-5, with D possibly being TRBD1 (5 bases). V lost 5 bases to trimming and J lost 0 bases, with 10 bases between them. The CDR3 contains 14 residues. CDR3 amino acids: CASSARQYQETQYF. DNA for the CDR3: TGTGCCAGCAGTGCCAGACAGTACCAAGAGACCCAGTACTTC.

This clonotype was counted many times. V usage is TRBV7-3 and J usage is TRBJ2-3; 7 nucleotides agree with TRBD2. The germline gives CDR1 SGHTA, CDR2 FQGTGA. The CDR3 runs to 15 residues. The V segment lost 5 bases and the J segment 1 base; nucleotides outside the gene matches: 6. In nucleotides, the CDR3 is TGTGCCAGCAGCCCAGACAGCGGGGGCACAGATACGCAGTATTTT. Amino acid sequence: CASSPDSGGTDTQYF. The complete variable domain, with remaining parts taken from reference TRBV7-3 and TRBJ2-3, reads GAGVSQTPSNKVTEKGKYVELRCDPISGHTALYWYRQSLGQGPEFLIYFQGTGAADDSGLPNDRFFAVRPEGSVSTLKIQRTERGDSAVYLCASSPDSGGTDTQYFGPGTRLTVL.